The present T cell receptor beta chain was sequenced within a study of Tregs in tolerant kidney transplant recipients. Whole-study findings and limits: Biological reproducibility was not directly addressed in this study. Validation in larger populations is needed because few patients were studied.

Measured with immunoSEQ multiplex PCR; TCRdb has only the in-frame clones, and not every one. The sample yields around 230,000 clones, about 80% seen once. V was cut by 0 bases and J by 7 bases, with 17 bases left in between. This CDR3 is built from 15 residues. Germline CDR1 reads SGHRS; CDR2 reads YFSETQ. A word on this clone: What it recognizes is unknown.

This chain connects TRBV5-1 to TRBJ2-7; possibly TRBD1 for D (5 bases). Sample: CD4+ T cells from blood. The sequence came from a human donor in good health. CDR3 bases: TGCGCCAGCAGCTTGGCCCTGGGGCTACTGGGGGAGCAGTACTTC. Protein sequence: CASSLALGLLGEQYF.